These 11 T cell receptor beta chains came from one sample sequenced in a study of cytomegalovirus exposure and HLA in healthy donors. Use of 60 Vbeta and 13 Jbeta primers characterized the PCR. Clones were sequenced by immunoSEQ multiplex PCR, and TCRdb holds only the in-frame ones, with some missing. The profile shows some 14,000 clones, under 70% of them singletons. The sequenced sample was PBMCs. The receptors stem from a woman aged 45 to 65 in good health and CMV-seropositive.

The chain carries TRBV6-1 and TRBJ1-1; D gene ambiguous. Between the trimmed V and J ends, which lost 3 bases and 7 bases, there was a span of 15 bases. The CDR3 extends over 14 amino acids. Germline assignment: CDR1 MNHNS and CDR2 SASEGT. DNA of the CDR3: TGTGCCAGCAGTGACGAGGGCCGGAGGAGTGAAGCTTTCTTT. This sequence encodes CASSDEGRRSEAFF.

The V and J genes are TRBV29-1 and TRBJ2-1; 10 nucleotides agree with TRBD2. The CDR3 runs to 14 residues. Unmatched junction bases numbered 7, after V lost 4 bases and J lost 7 bases. Per germline, CDR1 SQVTM and CDR2 ANQGSEA. The CDR3 nucleotides read TGCAGCGTTGGGCCCCCGGGACTAGCGAATGAGCAGTTCTTC. Translated: CSVGPPGLANEQFF.

This chain links TRBV13 with TRBJ2-7; 10 positions match TRBD1. V trimming: 5 bases; J trimming: 6 bases; junction bases outside the gene matches: 7. CDR1 is PRHDT, CDR2 FYEKMQ, per germline (reference sequence). The CDR3 is 14 residues long. CDR3 DNA sequence: TGTGCCAGCAGCCGGGACAGGGGTCTTGGCGAGCAGTACTTC. Translated, it gives CASSRDRGLGEQYF. Full variable domain (missing parts from reference TRBV13 and TRBJ2-7): AAGVIQSPRHLIKEKRETATLKCYPIPRHDTVYWYQQGPGQDPQFLISFYEKMQSDKGSIPDRFSAQQFSDYHSELNMSSLELGDSALYFCASSRDRGLGEQYFGPGTRLTVT.

The chain joins TRBV2 to TRBJ1-5; TRBD1 might be the D (5 bases). The CDR3 loop spans 15 amino acids. Germline-derived CDR1 and CDR2 are SNHLY and FYNNEI. Trimming removed 7 bases at V and 1 base at J, with 14 bases between. This chain's CDR3 is CASKSLDRSNQPQHF. The DNA for the CDR3 is TGTGCCAGCAAATCGTTAGACAGAAGCAATCAGCCCCAGCATTTT.

A note on this clone: At one end, the junction sequence differs from germline, possibly due to a read error. This chain links TRBV30 with TRBJ1-2; 8 bases are a match to TRBD1. CDR3 length: 11 residues. Germline CDR1 GTSNPN, CDR2 SVGIG (reference sequence). The chain's CDR3 is CAWNTGGQELF. CDR3 in DNA: TGTGCCTGGAATACGGGGGGACAGGAGCTCTTC.

This rearrangement joins TRBV30 to TRBJ2-3; D possibly corresponds to TRBD2 (5 bases). The length of the CDR3 is 11 residues. The germline V gene has CDR1 GTSNPN and CDR2 SVGIG (reference sequence). V was shortened by 7 bases and J by 9 bases, with 14 bases between the two germline ends. CDR3 nucleotides: TGTGCCTACTCTTACACGGGGACGCAGTATTTT. As protein: CAYSYTGTQYF.

The chain combines TRBV28 with TRBJ1-1, with a weak D call TRBD1 (6 bases). The V gene lost 3 bases and the J gene lost 2 bases, with 10 bases spanning the gap. CDR1 MDHEN and CDR2 SYDVKM come from the germline V gene. CDR3 length: 14 residues. Here the CDR3 DNA reads TGTGCCAGCAGTTTTTTGACAGGAAACACTGAAGCTTTCTTT. This codes for CASSFLTGNTEAFF.

The rearrangement uses TRBV6-6 and TRBJ2-3; D possibly corresponds to TRBD1 (5 bases). Germline V gene lookup returns CDR1 MNHNY and CDR2 SVGAGI (reference sequence). The ends were cut back, 5 bases at V and 2 bases at J, with 11 bases in the middle. The CDR3 covers 14 residues. The DNA of the CDR3 is TGTGCCAGCAGTCCGAGACAGACCACAGATACGCAGTATTTT. Residues: CASSPRQTTDTQYF.

The V and J genes are TRBV13 and TRBJ2-7; 12 bases are shared with TRBD2. In germline, CDR1 is PRHDT, CDR2 FYEKMQ (reference sequence). After removal of 4 bases from V and 2 bases from J, the junction contained 3 bases not matched to a gene. The CDR3 is made up of 15 amino acids. The CDR3 DNA sequence: TGTGCCAGCAGCTCTAGGACTAGCGGGGCCTACGAGCAGTACTTC. Its translation is CASSSRTSGAYEQYF.

This chain connects TRBV6-5 to TRBJ2-2; the D gene is possibly TRBD1 (5 bases). The CDR3 loop spans 13 amino acids. V dropped 8 bases and J dropped 4 bases, with 11 bases sitting between them. Germline V gives CDR1 MNHEY, CDR2 SVGAGI. Here the CDR3 reads CASLRVGTGELFF. The CDR3 region has the DNA TGTGCCAGCCTCAGGGTAGGCACCGGGGAGCTGTTTTTT.

The CDR3 nucleotides read TGTGCCAGCAGCCAGGGACAGGTGAACACTGAAGCTTTCTTT. The encoded protein is CASSQGQVNTEAFF. The rearrangement uses TRBV7-9 and TRBJ1-1; 8 nucleotides line up with TRBD1. The CDR3 extends over 14 amino acids. J gave up 0 bases and V 5 bases, and 2 bases lay outside the gene matches. Germline lookup yields CDR1 SEHNR and CDR2 FQNEAQ (reference sequence).